The sequence of this TCR beta chain was determined in a study of spatial heterogeneity in lung cancer. Each CDR3 protein is one row after TCRdb ran MiXCR on the 5' RACE reads. The profile shows tens of thousands of distinct CDR3 sequences, around an eighth of them singletons. As to time point: sample taken at primary tumor resection. Whole RNA came from tumor, nontumor lung or frozen PBMC and was sequenced without being sorted. Losses at the gene ends were 0 bases for V and 7 bases for J; bases not matched to a gene: 4. The CDR3 loop spans 14 amino acids. Germline V lookup: CDR1 ENHRY, CDR2 SYGVKD. The clonotype was recovered from a male donor with early-stage non-small cell lung cancer. Sequenced material: PBMCs, taken at surgery. This chain joins TRBV10-3 and TRBJ2-7; TRBD1 aligns across 9 bases. CDR3 in DNA: TGTGCCATCAGTGAGTCAACCGGGACAGGGGAGCAGTACTTC. This gives the protein CAISESTGTGEQYF.